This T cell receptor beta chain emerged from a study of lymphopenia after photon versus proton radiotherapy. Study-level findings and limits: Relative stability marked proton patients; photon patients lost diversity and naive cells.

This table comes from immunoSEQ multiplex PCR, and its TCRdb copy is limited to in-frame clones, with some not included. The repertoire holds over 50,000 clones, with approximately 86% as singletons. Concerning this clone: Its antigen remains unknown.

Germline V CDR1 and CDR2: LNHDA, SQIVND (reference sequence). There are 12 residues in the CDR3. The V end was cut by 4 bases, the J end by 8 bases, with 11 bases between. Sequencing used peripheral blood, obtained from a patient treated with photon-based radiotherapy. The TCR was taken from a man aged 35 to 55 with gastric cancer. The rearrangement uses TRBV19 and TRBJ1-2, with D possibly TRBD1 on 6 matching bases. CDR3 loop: CASSTGTGGYTF. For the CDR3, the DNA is TGTGCCAGTAGTACGGGCACAGGGGGCTACACCTTC.